These 8 T cell receptor beta chains originate from one sample sequenced in a study of post-analysis software for immune sequencing data. Study-level results: Roughly five TRBV segments occurring more often in patients than controls included TRBV5-6, TRBV5-1 and TRBV20-1.

What these receptors recognize is not known. TCR beta libraries were prepared from cDNA with unique molecular identifiers. TCRdb re-called the PCR reads with MiXCR, one entry per CDR3 protein. The sample shows roughly 600,000 distinct CDR3 sequences, around 40% of them seen only once. Sequenced: blood. The receptors come from a girl aged 5-17 years with multiple sclerosis.

The chain has TRBV5-1 and TRBJ2-6, with D perhaps TRBD2 (5 bases). CDR3 length: 17 amino acids. Trimming pared 2 bases from V and 2 bases from J, leaving 14 bases between. CDR1 and CDR2 from the germline V gene are SGHRS and YFSETQ. CDR3 in amino acids: CASSFRERWAGANVLTF. The CDR3, as DNA: TGCGCCAGCAGCTTTAGGGAGAGATGGGCTGGGGCCAACGTCCTGACTTTC.

V gene TRBV29-1 combines with J gene TRBJ1-4; no clear D. This CDR3 region has 13 residues. Trimming stripped 4 bases from V and 8 bases from J, with 14 bases between. Germline values: CDR1 SQVTM, CDR2 ANQGSEA. The CDR3 protein is CSVVDAIGEKLFF. Written as DNA, the CDR3 is TGCAGCGTTGTGGACGCAATCGGAGAAAAACTGTTTTTT.

The chain recombines TRBV18 with TRBJ2-7; D perhaps matches TRBD1 (5 bases). The J call may be wrong; the DNA end is better matched by TRBJ2-5. The CDR3 runs 14 residues. The germline V gene has CDR1 KGHSH and CDR2 LQKENI. The CDR3 DNA is TGTGCCAGCTCACCGCCCAGGGTGGAGGAGACCCAGTACTTC. Translating it yields CASSPPRVEETQYF.

The chain carries TRBV7-6 and TRBJ2-7; 8 bases agree with TRBD2. The CDR3 length is 18 residues. CDR1 SGHVS and CDR2 FNYEAQ come from the germline V gene. V shed 2 bases and J 0 bases; nucleotides not matched to a gene: 12. CDR3 DNA: TGTGCCAGCAGCTTAACAATACCGACTAGCGCAAGCTCCTACGAGCAGTACTTC. It translates to CASSLTIPTSASSYEQYF. Variable domain in full (rest from reference TRBV7-6 and TRBJ2-7): GAGVSQSPRYKVTKRGQDVALRCDPISGHVSLYWYRQALGQGPEFLTYFNYEAQQDKSGLPNDRFSAERPEGSISTLTIQRTEQRDSAMYRCASSLTIPTSASSYEQYFGPGTRLTVT.

V gene TRBV7-6 combines with J gene TRBJ1-1; D gene unclear. The germline V and J ends were trimmed by 1 base and 3 bases, with 6 bases remaining between them. CDR3 length equals 13 residues. In germline, CDR1 is SGHVS, CDR2 FNYEAQ. The CDR3 nucleotides read TGTGCCAGCAGCTTAGACTGGTACACTGAAGCTTTCTTT. Translating it yields CASSLDWYTEAFF. The complete variable domain, with remaining parts taken from reference TRBV7-6 and TRBJ1-1, reads GAGVSQSPRYKVTKRGQDVALRCDPISGHVSLYWYRQALGQGPEFLTYFNYEAQQDKSGLPNDRFSAERPEGSISTLTIQRTEQRDSAMYRCASSLDWYTEAFFGQGTRLTVV.

This chain joins TRBV12-3 or TRBV12-4 and TRBJ1-2; D is uncertain. The germline V and J ends were trimmed by 5 bases and 8 bases, with 15 bases remaining between them. The CDR3 is 13 amino acids. Written as DNA, the CDR3 is TGTGCCAGCAGTCCCAGAAGGCAGGAAGGCTACACCTTC. Its translation: CASSPRRQEGYTF.

Details on this clonotype: Germline is not matched at one junction end, which may reflect a read error. The rearrangement uses TRBV29-1 and TRBJ2-1; 7 nucleotides line up with TRBD2. The CDR3 loop spans 14 amino acids. Germline lookup yields CDR1 SQVTM and CDR2 ANQGSEA. The CDR3 loop reads CSVGASGTYSEQFF. DNA for the CDR3: TGCAGCGTTGGGGCTAGCGGTACTTACAGTGAGCAGTTCTTC.

The chain links TRBV13 to TRBJ1-5; D is uncertain. Trimming pared 1 base from V and 4 bases from J, leaving 14 bases between. This CDR3 contains 16 residues. Germline assignment: CDR1 PRHDT and CDR2 FYEKMQ (reference sequence). CDR3 region: CASSLAGSMGNQPQHF. The CDR3 nucleotides are TGTGCCAGCAGCTTAGCAGGCTCCATGGGAAATCAGCCCCAGCATTTT.